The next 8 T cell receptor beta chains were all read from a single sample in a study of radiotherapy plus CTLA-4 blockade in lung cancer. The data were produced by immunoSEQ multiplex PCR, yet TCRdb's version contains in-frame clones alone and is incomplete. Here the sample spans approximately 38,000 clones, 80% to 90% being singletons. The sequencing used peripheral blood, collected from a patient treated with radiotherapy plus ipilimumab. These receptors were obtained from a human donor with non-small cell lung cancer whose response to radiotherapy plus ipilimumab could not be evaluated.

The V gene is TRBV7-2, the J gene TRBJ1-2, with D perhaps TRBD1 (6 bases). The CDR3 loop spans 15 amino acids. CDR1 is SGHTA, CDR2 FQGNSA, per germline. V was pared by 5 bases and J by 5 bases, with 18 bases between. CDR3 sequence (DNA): TGTGCCAGCAGCGCACAGGGTCATCTTTCTTATGGCTACACCTTC. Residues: CASSAQGHLSYGYTF.

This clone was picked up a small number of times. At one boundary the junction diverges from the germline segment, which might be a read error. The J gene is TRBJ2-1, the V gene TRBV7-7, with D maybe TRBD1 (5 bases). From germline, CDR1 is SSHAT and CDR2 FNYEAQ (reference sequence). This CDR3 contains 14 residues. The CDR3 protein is CASSATGRYNEQFF. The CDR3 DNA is TGTGCTAGCAGCGCCACAGGACGGTACAATGAGCAGTTCTTC.

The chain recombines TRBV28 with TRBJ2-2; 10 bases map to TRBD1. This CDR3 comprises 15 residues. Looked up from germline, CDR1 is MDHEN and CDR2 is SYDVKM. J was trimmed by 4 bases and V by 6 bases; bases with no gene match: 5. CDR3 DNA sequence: TGTGCCAGCAGACCTTGGACAGGGGGCACCGGGGAGCTGTTTTTT. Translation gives CASRPWTGGTGELFF.

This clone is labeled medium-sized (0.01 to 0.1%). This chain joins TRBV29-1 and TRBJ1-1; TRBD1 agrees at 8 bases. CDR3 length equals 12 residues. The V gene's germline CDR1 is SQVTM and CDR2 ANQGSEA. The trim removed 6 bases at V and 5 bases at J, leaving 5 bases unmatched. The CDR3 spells CSVQGGETEAFF. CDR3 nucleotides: TGCAGCGTACAGGGGGGTGAGACTGAAGCTTTCTTT. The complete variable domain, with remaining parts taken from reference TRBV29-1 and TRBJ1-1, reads SAVISQKPSRDICQRGTSLTIQCQVDSQVTMMFWYRQQPGQSLTLIATANQGSEATYESGFVIDKFPISRPNLTFSTLTVSNMSPEDSSIYLCSVQGGETEAFFGQGTRLTVV.

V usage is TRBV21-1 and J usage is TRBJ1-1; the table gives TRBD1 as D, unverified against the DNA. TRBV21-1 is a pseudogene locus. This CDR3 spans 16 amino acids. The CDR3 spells CASSKVSRDRNTEAFF. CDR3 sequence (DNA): TGTGCCAGCAGCAAAGTCTCCAGGGACAGGAACACTGAAGCTTTCTTT.

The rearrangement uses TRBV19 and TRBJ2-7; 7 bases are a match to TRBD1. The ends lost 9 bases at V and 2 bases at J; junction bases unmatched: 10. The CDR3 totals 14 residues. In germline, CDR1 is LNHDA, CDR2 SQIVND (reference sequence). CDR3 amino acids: CASRGGQETYEQYF. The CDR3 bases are TGTGCCAGCCGAGGAGGACAGGAGACCTACGAGCAGTACTTC.

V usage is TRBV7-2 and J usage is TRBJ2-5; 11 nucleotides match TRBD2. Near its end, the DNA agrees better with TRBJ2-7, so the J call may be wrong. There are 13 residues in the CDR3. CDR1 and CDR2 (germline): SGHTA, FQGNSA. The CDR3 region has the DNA TGTGCCACTAGGACTAGCGGGTCCTACGAGCAGTACTTC. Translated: CATRTSGSYEQYF.

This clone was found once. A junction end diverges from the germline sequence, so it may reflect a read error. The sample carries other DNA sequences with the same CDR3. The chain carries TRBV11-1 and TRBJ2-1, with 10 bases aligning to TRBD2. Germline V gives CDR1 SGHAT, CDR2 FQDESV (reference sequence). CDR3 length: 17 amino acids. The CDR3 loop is CASSLTESSGGYNEQFF. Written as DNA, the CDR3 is TGTGCCAGCAGCTTAACGGAGAGTAGCGGGGGGTACAATGAGCAATTCTTC. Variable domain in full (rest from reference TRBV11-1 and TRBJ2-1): EAEVAQSPRYKITEKSQAVAFWCDPISGHATLYWYRQILGQGPELLVQFQDESVVDDSQLPKDRFSAERLKGVDSTLKIQPAELGDSAMYLCASSLTESSGGYNEQFFGPGTRLTVL.